One sample yielded the 15 T cell receptor beta chains listed below, sequenced in a study of radiotherapy plus CTLA-4 blockade in lung cancer. Measured with immunoSEQ multiplex PCR; TCRdb has only the in-frame clones, and not every one. Found here are 70,000 to 90,000 clones, about four fifths of them singletons; the top ten hold under 25%. The source was peripheral blood, collected from a patient treated with radiotherapy plus ipilimumab. Source of these receptors: a human donor with non-small cell lung cancer whose response to radiotherapy plus ipilimumab could not be evaluated. Some clones in this sample may be carry-over from other donors' samples.

This clone has just one count. The V and J genes are TRBV7-2 and TRBJ1-1, with D perhaps matching TRBD1 (5 bases). The CDR3 spans 15 residues. The V gene lost 0 bases and the J gene lost 0 bases, with 8 bases spanning the gap. Germline V lookup: CDR1 SGHTA, CDR2 FQGNSA. The chain's CDR3 is CASSLAQTVNTEAFF. The CDR3, as DNA: TGTGCCAGCAGCTTAGCGCAGACAGTGAACACTGAAGCTTTCTTT.

This chain links TRBV11-2 with TRBJ2-7, with D perhaps matching TRBD2 (5 bases). The CDR3 has 11 amino acids. From germline, CDR1 is SGHAT and CDR2 FQNNGV. Trimming took off 3 bases at V and 6 bases at J, with 6 bases between the two ends. CDR3 amino acids: CASSFGVEQYF. The CDR3 nucleotides read TGTGCCAGCAGCTTCGGGGTCGAGCAGTACTTC.

The sample holds one count of this clone. The J gene is TRBJ2-5, the V gene TRBV5-1, with 10 bases identical to TRBD1. Trimming removed 4 bases from V and 2 bases from J; junction bases left unmatched: 5. The CDR3 is 15 amino acids. CDR1 and CDR2 (germline): SGHRS, YFSETQ. The CDR3 loop is CASSGRDRGQETQYF. In DNA form, the CDR3 reads TGCGCCAGCAGCGGACGGGACAGGGGACAAGAGACCCAGTACTTC.

The chain recombines TRBV11-3 with TRBJ2-5; 11 bases are a match to TRBD1. Germline assignment: CDR1 SGHNT and CDR2 YENEEA. The CDR3 has 15 residues. The junction had 6 bases not matched to a gene; V was cut back by 5 bases and J by 4 bases. The CDR3 reads CASSGRDRGGETQYF. DNA for the CDR3: TGTGCCAGCAGCGGCCGGGACAGGGGGGGAGAGACCCAGTACTTC.

The V call is TRBV11-3, the J call TRBJ2-2, with 9 bases aligning to TRBD1. There are 17 residues in the CDR3. From germline, CDR1 is SGHNT and CDR2 YENEEA. V shed 5 bases and J 8 bases; nucleotides not matched to a gene: 15. CDR3 in amino acids: CASSTGRDRETLGELFF. The CDR3 DNA reads as TGTGCCAGCAGCACAGGCCGGGACAGGGAAACTTTAGGGGAGCTGTTTTTT.

Only one count was recorded for this clone. The chain employs TRBV7-8 and TRBJ2-2, with 10 positions matching TRBD2. CDR1 is SGHVS, CDR2 FQNEAQ, per germline. Trimming at V came to 3 bases and at J to 4 bases, leaving 5 bases not matched to a gene. This CDR3 is built from 16 residues. The CDR3 loop reads CASSFPPSGGTGELFF. The CDR3 coding sequence is TGTGCCAGCAGCTTCCCCCCTAGCGGGGGCACCGGGGAGCTGTTTTTT.

J is TRBJ1-2 and V is TRBV28, with unresolved D. V gave up 5 bases and J gave up 2 bases, with 12 bases separating them. In germline, CDR1 is MDHEN, CDR2 SYDVKM. The CDR3 has 14 amino acids. The CDR3 is CASSPPAANYGYTF. The DNA of the CDR3 is TGTGCCAGCAGTCCCCCGGCGGCAAACTATGGCTACACCTTC.

The chain carries TRBV11-2 and TRBJ2-2; 12 bases align to TRBD2. This CDR3 spans 16 amino acids. The germline gives CDR1 SGHAT, CDR2 FQNNGV. The trim removed 8 bases at V and 7 bases at J, leaving 11 bases unmatched. CDR3 DNA: TGTGCCAGCCGCGTGCTAGCGGGGGGGCAAGGCGGGGAGCTGTTTTTT. It is translated as CASRVLAGGQGGELFF.

This clone has only one observation. This chain connects TRBV5-1 to TRBJ2-5; D possibly corresponds to TRBD2 (5 bases). The CDR3 length is 13 residues. V lost 0 bases and J 5 bases, leaving 8 bases between the germline ends. Per the germline V gene, CDR1 is SGHRS and CDR2 is YFSETQ. CDR3 sequence (DNA): TGCGCCAGCAGCTTGGAGGGCGGGGAGACCCAGTACTTC. The encoded protein is CASSLEGGETQYF.

This clone is a singleton in its sample. The chain joins TRBV11-3 to TRBJ2-5; a weak D match, TRBD1 (7 bases). Looked up from germline, CDR1 is SGHNT and CDR2 is YENEEA. V lost 3 bases and J 5 bases, leaving 13 bases between the germline ends. This CDR3 has 14 amino acids. The CDR3 DNA follows: TGTGCCAGCAGCTTGGGGGCAGGGGGGGAGACCCAGTACTTC. This sequence encodes CASSLGAGGETQYF.

The rearrangement joins TRBV28 to TRBJ1-1, with a weak D call TRBD1 (5 bases). In germline, CDR1 is MDHEN, CDR2 SYDVKM. The CDR3 totals 15 residues. V was shortened by 2 bases and J by 4 bases, with 14 bases between the two germline ends. The DNA for the CDR3 is TGTGCCAGCAGTTTAAGTCCCCAGGGCTTCACTGAAGCTTTCTTT. Amino acids: CASSLSPQGFTEAFF.

V gene TRBV7-3 combines with J gene TRBJ2-1, with 7 bases matching TRBD2. The V and J ends lost 1 base and 9 bases, in that order; junction bases with no gene match: 9. The CDR3 loop spans 15 amino acids. Germline CDR1 is SGHTA and CDR2 is FQGTGA. The CDR3 DNA reads TGTGCCAGCAGCTTAAACCCCGCGGGAGAGGGTGAGCAGTTCTTC. Translated, it gives CASSLNPAGEGEQFF.

J is TRBJ2-3 and V is TRBV19, with 8 bases lining up with TRBD1. V lost 5 bases to trimming and J lost 3 bases; unmatched junction nucleotides: 4. The germline gives CDR1 LNHDA, CDR2 SQIVND (reference sequence). The CDR3 runs 14 residues. CDR3 residues: CASSRQGPTDTQYF. DNA for the CDR3: TGTGCCAGTAGTCGACAGGGGCCTACAGATACGCAGTATTTT.

The V call is TRBV29-1, the J call TRBJ1-2; tentatively, D is TRBD1 (6 bases). CDR3 length: 18 residues. V was clipped by 0 bases and J by 3 bases, with 23 bases between them. The germline V gene encodes CDR1 SQVTM and CDR2 ANQGSEA. The CDR3 DNA is TGCAGCGTTGAAGAAAACGAGACAGGCCTTACTTACTACTATGGCTACACCTTC. As protein: CSVEENETGLTYYYGYTF.

The rearrangement uses TRBV10-3 and TRBJ1-1; D remains ambiguous. Germline assignment: CDR1 ENHRY and CDR2 SYGVKD. The CDR3 length is 14 residues. V gave up 2 bases and J gave up 1 base, with 8 bases separating them. In nucleotides, the CDR3 is TGTGCCATCAGTGAGCCCTACCCGAACACTGAAGCTTTCTTT. The encoded protein is CAISEPYPNTEAFF.